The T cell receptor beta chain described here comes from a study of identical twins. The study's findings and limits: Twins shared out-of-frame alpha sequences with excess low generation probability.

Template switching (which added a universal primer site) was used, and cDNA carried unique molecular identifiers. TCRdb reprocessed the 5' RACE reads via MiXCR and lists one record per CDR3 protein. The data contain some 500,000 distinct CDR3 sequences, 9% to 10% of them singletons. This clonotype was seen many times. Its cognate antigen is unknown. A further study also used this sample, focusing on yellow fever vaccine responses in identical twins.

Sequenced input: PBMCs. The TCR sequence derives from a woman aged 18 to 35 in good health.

The CDR3 region is CASSTVAGGDSSYNEQFF. The CDR3 coding sequence is TGTGCCAGCAGTACGGTAGCGGGAGGGGACAGCTCCTACAATGAGCAGTTCTTC. The V gene is TRBV28, the J gene TRBJ2-1, with TRBD2 matching over 11 bases. After removal of 5 bases from V and 0 bases from J, the junction contained 9 bases not matched to a gene. Germline V gives CDR1 MDHEN, CDR2 SYDVKM. There are 18 residues in the CDR3.